These T cell receptor beta chains were read from a single sample in a study of T cells in Graves' hyperthyroidism and ophthalmopathy. Via MiXCR, TCRdb re-called the multiplex PCR reads, giving one row per CDR3 protein. The sample yields fewer than 650,000 distinct CDR3 sequences, roughly 15% seen once. Input material: blood. All receptors derive from a woman in her 40s with Graves' ophthalmopathy. The CDR3 runs from the conserved cysteine through the conserved F or W. A D gene is named only where the DNA matches it firmly. For some rows the clone size is stated as once, few or many, or as a class when expanded; others skip it.

D	size	V	J	DNA	CDR3
NA	medium-sized	TRBV27	TRBJ1-1	TGTGCCAGCAGTTTGGACAGACTGAACACTGAAGCTTTCTTT	CASSLDRLNTEAFF
TRBD1	many	TRBV6-1	TRBJ1-2	TGTGCCAGCAGGGAGGACAGGGCAGCTAACTATGGCTACACCTTC	CASREDRAANYGYTF
NA	many	TRBV12-3/TRBV12-4	TRBJ1-1	TGTGCCAGCAGTTTTTTGAACACTGAAGCTTTCTTT	CASSFLNTEAFF
NA	many	TRBV28	TRBJ1-3	TGTGCCAGCAGTCCCGGGTTTCTTCCTGTTACTGGAAACACCATATATTTT	CASSPGFLPVTGNTIYF
TRBD2	many	TRBV6-5	TRBJ2-7	TGTGCCAGCAGTTACAGGGGAGGGTCCTACGAGCAGTACTTC	CASSYRGGSYEQYF
NA	NA	TRBV3-1	TRBJ1-5	TGTGCCAGCAGCCAAGGCGGAAGCAATCAGCCCCAGCATTTT	CASSQGGSNQPQHF
NA	many	TRBV4-1	TRBJ2-5	TGCGCCAGCAGCCAAGTCATAGGGGGAAAGACCCAGTACTTC	CASSQVIGGKTQYF
NA	many	TRBV20-1	TRBJ1-1	TGCAGTGCTAGAGACCGACGAAAGAACACTGAAGCTTTCTTT	CSARDRRKNTEAFF
TRBD2	many	TRBV5-1	TRBJ2-7	TGCGCCAGCAGCTTGGCTGGGACTAGCTACGAGCAGTACTTC	CASSLAGTSYEQYF
TRBD2	many	TRBV6-1	TRBJ2-7	TGTGCCAGCAGGAATAGCGGGAGGATAAACGAGCAGTACTTC	CASRNSGRINEQYF
NA	few	TRBV4-3	TRBJ2-4	TGCGCCAGCAGCCAAGATCGAAGTCCTTTAGCCAAAAACATTCAGTACTTC	CASSQDRSPLAKNIQYF
NA	NA	TRBV7-2	TRBJ2-7	TGTGCCAGCAGCTTGAACCTATACGAGCAGTACTTC	CASSLNLYEQYF
NA	many	TRBV12-3/TRBV12-4	TRBJ1-1	TGTGCCAGCAGTTTACTTGGCACTGAAGCTTTCTTT	CASSLLGTEAFF
NA	few	TRBV3-1	TRBJ2-7	TGTGCCAGCAGCCCCCGGGACGGAGCTTCCTACGAGCAGTACTTC	CASSPRDGASYEQYF
NA	many	TRBV6-2/TRBV6-3	TRBJ2-5	TGTGCCAGCGGAAGGGACGTAGGGCCAGAGACCCAGTACTTC	CASGRDVGPETQYF
NA	many	TRBV15	TRBJ2-7	TGTGCCACCAGCAGAGATAAATTCTCCTACGAGCAGTACTTC	CATSRDKFSYEQYF
NA	NA	TRBV6-2/TRBV6-3	TRBJ1-1	TGTGCCAGCACTTTACCCTGGGGCGAGAACACTGAAGCTTTCTTT	CASTLPWGENTEAFF
NA	NA	TRBV30	TRBJ2-6	TGTGCCTGGAGTAGGGTTACTGGGGCCAACGTCCTGACTTTC	CAWSRVTGANVLTF